This TCR beta chain was sequenced during a study of T-cell memory formation after mild COVID-19. TCRdb called the 5' RACE reads again in MiXCR, with one record for every CDR3 protein. The sample lists 50,000 or so distinct CDR3 sequences, 9.3% seen once, with 10% to 15% in the top ten. V dropped 2 bases and J dropped 8; count of bases not matched to a gene: 2. CDR1 LGHDT and CDR2 YNNKEL come from the germline V gene (reference sequence). CDR3 length: 15 amino acids. V usage is TRBV3-1 and J usage is TRBJ2-6; TRBD1 matches 11 bases. The sample was PBMCs or a T cell subset sorted from them (not recorded which). This sequence originates from an adult woman who had mild COVID-19 (a few samples of this study predate the infection). Cell type and time point are not known. CDR3 bases: TGTGCCAGCAGCCAAAGGACAGGGGGCACCAACGTCCTGACTTTC. It codes for CASSQRTGGTNVLTF.